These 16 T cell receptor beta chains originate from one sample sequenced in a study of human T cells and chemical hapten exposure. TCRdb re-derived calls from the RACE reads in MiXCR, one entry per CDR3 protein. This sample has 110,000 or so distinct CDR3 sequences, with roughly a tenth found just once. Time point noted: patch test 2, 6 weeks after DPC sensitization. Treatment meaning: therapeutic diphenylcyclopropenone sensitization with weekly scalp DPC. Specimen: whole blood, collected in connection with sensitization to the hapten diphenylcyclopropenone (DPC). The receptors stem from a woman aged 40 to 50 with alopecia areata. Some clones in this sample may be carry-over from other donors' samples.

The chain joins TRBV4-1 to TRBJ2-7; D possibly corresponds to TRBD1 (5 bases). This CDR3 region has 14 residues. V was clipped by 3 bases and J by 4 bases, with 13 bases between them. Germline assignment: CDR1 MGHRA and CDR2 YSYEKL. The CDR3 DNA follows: TGCGCCAGCAGCCACCCGACCAGGGATTACGAGCAGTACTTC. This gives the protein CASSHPTRDYEQYF.

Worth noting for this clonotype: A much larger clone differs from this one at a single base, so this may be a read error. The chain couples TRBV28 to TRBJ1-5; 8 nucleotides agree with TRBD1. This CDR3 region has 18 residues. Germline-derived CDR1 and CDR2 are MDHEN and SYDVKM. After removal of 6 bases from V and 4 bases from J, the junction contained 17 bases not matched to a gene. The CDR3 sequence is CASSSIGGWDRKNQPQHF. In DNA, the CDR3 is TGTGCCAGCAGCTCCATTGGGGGCTGGGACAGGAAAAATCAGCCCCAGCATTTT.

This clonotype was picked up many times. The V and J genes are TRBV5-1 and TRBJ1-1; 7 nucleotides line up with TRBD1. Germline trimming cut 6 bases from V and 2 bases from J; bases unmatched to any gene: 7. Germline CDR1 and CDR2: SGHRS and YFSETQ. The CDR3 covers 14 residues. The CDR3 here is CASTPGTANTEAFF. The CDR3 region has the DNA TGCGCCAGCACCCCCGGGACAGCTAACACTGAAGCTTTCTTT.

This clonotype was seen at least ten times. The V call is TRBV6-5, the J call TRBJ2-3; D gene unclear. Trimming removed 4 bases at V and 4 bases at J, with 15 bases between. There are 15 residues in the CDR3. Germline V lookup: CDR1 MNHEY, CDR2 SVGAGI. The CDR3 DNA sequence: TGTGCCAGCAGTTTATGGTCAGGCCGTGCAGATACGCAGTATTTT. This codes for CASSLWSGRADTQYF.

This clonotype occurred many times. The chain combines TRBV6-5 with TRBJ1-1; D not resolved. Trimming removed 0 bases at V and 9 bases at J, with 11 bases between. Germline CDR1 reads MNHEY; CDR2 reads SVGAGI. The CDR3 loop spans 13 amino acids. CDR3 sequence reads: CASSYSRAAQAFF. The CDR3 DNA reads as TGTGCCAGCAGTTACTCACGGGCAGCGCAAGCTTTCTTT.

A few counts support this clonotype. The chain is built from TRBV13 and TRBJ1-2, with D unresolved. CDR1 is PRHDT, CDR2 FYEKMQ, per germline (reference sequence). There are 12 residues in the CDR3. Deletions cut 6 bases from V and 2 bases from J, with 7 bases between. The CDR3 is CASRRRNYGYTF. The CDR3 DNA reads TGTGCCAGCAGACGACGAAACTATGGCTACACCTTC.

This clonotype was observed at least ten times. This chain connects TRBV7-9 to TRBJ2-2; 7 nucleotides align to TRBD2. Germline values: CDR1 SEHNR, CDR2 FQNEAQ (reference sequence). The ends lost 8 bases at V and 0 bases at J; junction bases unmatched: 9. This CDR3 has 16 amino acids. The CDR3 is CASAGDQGTNTGELFF. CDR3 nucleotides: TGTGCCAGCGCGGGGGACCAGGGAACGAACACCGGGGAGCTGTTTTTT. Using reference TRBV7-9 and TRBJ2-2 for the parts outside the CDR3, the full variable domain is DTGVSQNPRHKITKRGQNVTFRCDPISEHNRLYWYRQTLGQGPEFLTYFQNEAQLEKSRLLSDRFSAERPKGSFSTLEIQRTEQGDSAMYLCASAGDQGTNTGELFFGEGSRLTVL.

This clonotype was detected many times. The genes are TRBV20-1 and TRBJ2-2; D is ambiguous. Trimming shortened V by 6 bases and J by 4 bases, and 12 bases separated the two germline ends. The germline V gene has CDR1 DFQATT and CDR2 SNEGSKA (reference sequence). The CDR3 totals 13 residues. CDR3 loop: CSAPGSLTGELFF. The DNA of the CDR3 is TGCAGTGCGCCCGGGTCCCTCACCGGGGAGCTGTTTTTT.

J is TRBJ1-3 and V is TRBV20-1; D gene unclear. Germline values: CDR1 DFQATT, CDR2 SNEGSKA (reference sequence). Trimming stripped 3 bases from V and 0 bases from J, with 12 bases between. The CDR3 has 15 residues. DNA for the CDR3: TGCAGTGCTAGTCCTGGACTCCTCTCTGGAAACACCATATATTTT. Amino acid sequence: CSASPGLLSGNTIYF.

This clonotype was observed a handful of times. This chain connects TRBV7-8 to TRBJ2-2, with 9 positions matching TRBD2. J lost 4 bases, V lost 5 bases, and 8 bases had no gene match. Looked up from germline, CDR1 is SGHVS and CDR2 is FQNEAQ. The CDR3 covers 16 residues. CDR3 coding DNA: TGTGCCAGCAGCCGACGCGGGGGGGCTCTCACCGGGGAGCTGTTTTTT. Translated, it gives CASSRRGGALTGELFF.

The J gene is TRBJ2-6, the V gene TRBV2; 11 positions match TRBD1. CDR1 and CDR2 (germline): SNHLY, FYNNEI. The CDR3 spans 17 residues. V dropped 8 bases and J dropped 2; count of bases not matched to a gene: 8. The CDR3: CASLPGQGVTGANVLTF. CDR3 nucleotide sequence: TGTGCCAGCCTACCGGGACAGGGGGTAACTGGGGCCAACGTCCTGACTTTC.

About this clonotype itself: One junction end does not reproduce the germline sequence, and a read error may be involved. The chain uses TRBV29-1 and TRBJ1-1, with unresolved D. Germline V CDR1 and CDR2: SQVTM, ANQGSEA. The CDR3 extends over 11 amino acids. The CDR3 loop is CSAEDNSEASF. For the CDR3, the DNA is TGCAGCGCCGAAGATAACTCCGAAGCTTCCTTT.

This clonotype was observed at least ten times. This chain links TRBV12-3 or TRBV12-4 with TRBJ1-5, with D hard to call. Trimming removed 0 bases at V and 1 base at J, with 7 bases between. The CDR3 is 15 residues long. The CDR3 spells CASSLAGSSNQPQHF. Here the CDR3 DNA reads TGTGCCAGCAGTTTAGCGGGCAGCAGCAATCAGCCCCAGCATTTT.

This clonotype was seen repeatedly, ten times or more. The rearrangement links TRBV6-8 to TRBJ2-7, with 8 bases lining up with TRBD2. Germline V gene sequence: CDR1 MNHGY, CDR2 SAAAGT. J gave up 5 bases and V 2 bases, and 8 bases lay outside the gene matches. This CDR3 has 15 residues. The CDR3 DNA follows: TGTGCCAGCAGTTACGACACTAGCGGACCGAACGAGCAGTACTTC. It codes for CASSYDTSGPNEQYF.

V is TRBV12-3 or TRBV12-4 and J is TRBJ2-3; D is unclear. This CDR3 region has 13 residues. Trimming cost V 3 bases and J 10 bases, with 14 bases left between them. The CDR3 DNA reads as TGTGCCAGCAGTTTCAGAGGAGTCGAGTCGCAGTATTTT. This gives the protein CASSFRGVESQYF.

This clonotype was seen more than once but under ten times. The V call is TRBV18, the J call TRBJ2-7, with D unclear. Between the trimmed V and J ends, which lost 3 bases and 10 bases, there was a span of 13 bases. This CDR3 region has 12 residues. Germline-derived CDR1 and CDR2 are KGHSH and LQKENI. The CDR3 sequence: CASSPPGEHQYF. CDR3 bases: TGTGCCAGCTCACCCCCGGGCGAGCATCAGTACTTC.